The 23 T cell receptor beta chains below were found in one sample sequenced in a study of graft-versus-host responses after intestinal transplantation. Only in-frame clones appear in the TCRdb table, and some are missing; sequencing was by immunoSEQ multiplex PCR. Of 80,000 to 90,000 clones in the sample, 85% to 90% were seen once. Their cognate antigens are unknown. Sequenced here: unstimulated CD4+ T cells sorted from spleen or lymph node cells, sampled before intestinal transplant. The receptors were gathered from a human donor who received an intestinal transplant.

V and J are TRBV6-1 and TRBJ1-1; 7 positions agree with TRBD1. The CDR3 runs to 15 residues. V shed 2 bases and J 5 bases; nucleotides not matched to a gene: 8. Germline CDR1 reads MNHNS; CDR2 reads SASEGT. DNA of the CDR3: TGTGCCAGCAGTGAAACCCGACAGGGATGGACTGAAGCTTTCTTT. The encoded protein is CASSETRQGWTEAFF.

This rearrangement joins TRBV10-3 to TRBJ2-1; D is perhaps TRBD2 (6 bases). The CDR3 is 17 amino acids. Trimming removed 2 bases from V and 5 bases from J, with 19 bases in between. From germline, CDR1 is ENHRY and CDR2 SYGVKD. CDR3 in amino acids: CAISEEKGRPRDNEQFF. The CDR3 DNA sequence: TGTGCCATCAGTGAGGAAAAGGGGAGGCCAAGGGACAATGAGCAGTTCTTC.

This chain connects TRBV5-5 to TRBJ2-1, with TRBD2 identical over 10 bases. The CDR3 spans 17 residues. Looked up from germline, CDR1 is SGHKS and CDR2 is YYEKEE (reference sequence). V lost 1 base and J lost 7; bases outside the gene matches: 11. The CDR3 DNA is TGTGCCAGCAGCTTGATGGCTAGCGGGGGTCTGGGTAATGAGCAGTTCTTC. Protein sequence: CASSLMASGGLGNEQFF.

This chain links TRBV19 with TRBJ2-3, with 7 bases fitting TRBD1. Germline CDR1 is LNHDA and CDR2 is SQIVND (reference sequence). V lost 4 bases, J lost 8 bases, and 6 bases stayed unmatched. This CDR3 comprises 13 residues. The CDR3 sequence: CASSTRTGGTQYF. DNA for the CDR3: TGTGCCAGTAGTACTCGGACAGGCGGTACGCAGTATTTT.

The J gene is TRBJ2-3, the V gene TRBV7-8; TRBD2 agrees at 8 bases. The CDR3 has 15 amino acids. V was clipped by 5 bases and J by 1 base; unmatched bases: 5. Looked up from germline, CDR1 is SGHVS and CDR2 is FQNEAQ. CDR3 in DNA: TGTGCCAGCAGCCGGGCGGGGGGCGGCACAGATACGCAGTATTTT. Residues: CASSRAGGGTDTQYF.

The V and J genes are TRBV10-3 and TRBJ2-5; 7 bases are a match to TRBD2. The CDR3 is 15 residues long. With 0 bases clipped from V and 5 bases from J, the junction kept 6 bases outside the gene matches. Germline CDR1 and CDR2: ENHRY and SYGVKD. The DNA of the CDR3 is TGTGCCATCAGTGAGTCTTTGGGGGGGACGGAGACCCAGTACTTC. Residues: CAISESLGGTETQYF.

The J gene is TRBJ1-2, the V gene TRBV6-6, with D unclear. The germline gives CDR1 MNHNY, CDR2 SVGAGI (reference sequence). This CDR3 has 16 amino acids. The germline V and J ends were trimmed by 1 base and 3 bases, with 15 bases remaining between them. The CDR3, as DNA: TGTGCCAGCAGTTACTTCACCGGCGGGAATGACTATGGCTACACCTTC. This codes for CASSYFTGGNDYGYTF.

V is TRBV2 and J is TRBJ1-6; tentative D call: TRBD1 (6 bases). Germline V gene lookup returns CDR1 SNHLY and CDR2 FYNNEI. Trimming stripped 4 bases from V and 11 bases from J, with 15 bases between. This CDR3 spans 14 amino acids. The CDR3 loop reads CASSATGSGAPLHF. CDR3 sequence (DNA): TGTGCCAGCAGTGCTACAGGGTCTGGGGCACCCCTCCACTTT.

V usage is TRBV19 and J usage is TRBJ1-2; D call uncertain. This CDR3 comprises 12 residues. Germline V gives CDR1 LNHDA, CDR2 SQIVND (reference sequence). V was pared by 6 bases and J by 5 bases, with 10 bases between. This CDR3 reads CASRSLGYGYTF. CDR3 DNA sequence: TGTGCCAGTAGAAGTCTCGGGTATGGCTACACCTTC.

V is TRBV6-5 and J is TRBJ2-3; D unresolved. The CDR3 spans 15 residues. CDR1 MNHEY and CDR2 SVGAGI come from the germline V gene. V was trimmed by 6 bases and J by 4 bases, leaving 17 bases between them. The CDR3 is CASSPGQAPADTQYF. In DNA form, the CDR3 reads TGTGCCAGCAGCCCAGGCCAGGCGCCCGCAGATACGCAGTATTTT.

The chain couples TRBV18 to TRBJ2-7; TRBD1 might be the D (5 bases). Trimming pared 2 bases from V and 6 bases from J, leaving 14 bases between. Germline CDR1 reads KGHSH; CDR2 reads LQKENI. This CDR3 contains 14 residues. CDR3 DNA: TGTGCCAGCTCACCAGGGCCAGGGAATGGCGAGCAGTACTTC. Its protein is CASSPGPGNGEQYF.

The chain couples TRBV18 to TRBJ1-6, with D maybe TRBD1 (6 bases). This CDR3 is built from 15 residues. Trimming removed 4 bases from V and 9 bases from J, with 16 bases in between. In germline, CDR1 is KGHSH, CDR2 LQKENI. The CDR3 DNA is TGTGCCAGCTCACTTACCGGACAGCCCTCTTCACCCCTCCACTTT. This codes for CASSLTGQPSSPLHF.

This rearrangement joins TRBV5-6 to TRBJ1-5; TRBD1 matches at 7 bases. The V gene end was trimmed by 3 bases and the J gene end by 4 bases; junction bases not matched to a gene: 4. Germline V lookup: CDR1 SGHDT, CDR2 YYEEEE. The CDR3 consists of 14 residues. CDR3 protein: CASSSTGRNQPQHF. The CDR3 DNA follows: TGTGCCAGCAGCTCGACAGGGCGAAATCAGCCCCAGCATTTT.

This chain links TRBV5-1 with TRBJ2-7; 8 bases fit TRBD1. V was clipped by 0 bases and J by 12 bases; unmatched bases: 5. CDR3 length: 12 amino acids. The germline gives CDR1 SGHRS, CDR2 YFSETQ. This chain's CDR3 is CASSLAGTGLYF. CDR3 DNA: TGCGCCAGCAGCTTGGCCGGGACAGGTTTGTACTTC.

V usage is TRBV10-3 and J usage is TRBJ2-7, with D maybe TRBD1 (5 bases). Germline CDR1 and CDR2: ENHRY and SYGVKD. V was cut by 5 bases and J by 3 bases, with 14 bases left in between. This CDR3 spans 14 amino acids. This chain's CDR3 is CAISQDPTVYEQYF. The CDR3 DNA follows: TGTGCCATCAGTCAGGATCCGACAGTCTACGAGCAGTACTTC.

V is TRBV5-1 and J is TRBJ2-5; TRBD1 agrees at 8 bases. CDR3 length: 15 residues. The V and J ends lost 4 bases and 7 bases, in that order; junction bases with no gene match: 12. In germline, CDR1 is SGHRS, CDR2 YFSETQ. This CDR3 reads CASSPDGTGFGTQYF. DNA for the CDR3: TGCGCCAGCAGCCCGGACGGGACAGGCTTCGGGACCCAGTACTTC.

This clone was seen only once. This chain joins TRBV19 and TRBJ2-4; TRBD2 is a possible D gene (6 bases). The CDR3 sequence is 18 residues long. Germline CDR1 reads LNHDA; CDR2 reads SQIVND (reference sequence). The V gene lost 4 bases and the J gene lost 0 bases, with 19 bases spanning the gap. CDR3 DNA: TGTGCCAGTAGTAGGGCAGTTGGAGGGACTCTAGCCAAAAACATTCAGTACTTC. Translation gives CASSRAVGGTLAKNIQYF. The full variable domain, completed using reference TRBV19 and TRBJ2-4, is DGGITQSPKYLFRKEGQNVTLSCEQNLNHDAMYWYRQDPGQGLRLIYYSQIVNDFQKGDIAEGYSVSREKKESFPLTVTSAQKNPTAFYLCASSRAVGGTLAKNIQYFGAGTRLSVL.

The CDR3 here is CASSFQTTYEQYF. CDR3 nucleotides: TGTGCCAGCAGCTTCCAAACAACCTACGAGCAGTACTTC. This chain joins TRBV7-9 and TRBJ2-7; D is unresolved. The CDR3 is 13 residues long. V was trimmed by 3 bases and J by 2 bases, leaving 8 bases between them. Germline V gene lookup returns CDR1 SEHNR and CDR2 FQNEAQ (reference sequence).

The CDR3 DNA sequence: TGCGCCAGCAGCTTGTCCCGGAACACTGAAGCTTTCTTT. Its protein is CASSLSRNTEAFF. The chain carries TRBV5-1 and TRBJ1-1; D not certain. V gave up 1 base and J gave up 1 base, with 5 bases separating them. Germline-derived CDR1 and CDR2 are SGHRS and YFSETQ. The CDR3 is made up of 13 amino acids.

This chain links TRBV6-1 with TRBJ2-7, with TRBD1 identical over 9 bases. In germline, CDR1 is MNHNS, CDR2 SASEGT. This CDR3 contains 14 residues. J lost 5 bases, V lost 10 bases, and 12 bases had no gene match. The CDR3 protein is CAIRGPGQGHEQYF. In DNA, the CDR3 is TGTGCCATCCGCGGTCCGGGACAGGGCCACGAGCAGTACTTC.

V gene TRBV5-1 combines with J gene TRBJ2-2; 9 nucleotides agree with TRBD2. Germline lookup yields CDR1 SGHRS and CDR2 YFSETQ. This CDR3 contains 16 residues. V dropped 4 bases and J dropped 6; count of bases not matched to a gene: 10. For the CDR3, the DNA is TGCGCCAGCAGCCCCCCTGTGGCGGGGGGGTCCGGGGAGCTGTTTTTT. As protein: CASSPPVAGGSGELFF.

CDR3 protein: CASSLPLNTEAFF. The CDR3 DNA reads TGTGCCAGCAGCTTGCCCTTGAACACTGAAGCTTTCTTT. The genes are TRBV5-4 and TRBJ1-1; the D is unclear. The CDR3 sequence is 13 residues long. Germline CDR1 and CDR2: SGHNT and YYREEE (reference sequence). V was clipped by 1 base and J by 0 bases, with 4 bases between them.

This rearrangement joins TRBV5-1 to TRBJ2-1; possibly TRBD2 for D (6 bases). CDR1 SGHRS and CDR2 YFSETQ come from the germline V gene. The germline V and J ends were trimmed by 0 bases and 1 base, with 11 bases remaining between them. There are 16 residues in the CDR3. CDR3 sequence: CASSLAFGGSYNEQFF. The CDR3 nucleotides read TGCGCCAGCAGCTTGGCTTTCGGGGGATCCTACAATGAGCAGTTCTTC.